Sequencing of this TCR beta chain was carried out in a study of memory CD4+ T cells and cytomegalovirus serostatus. Overall study findings and caveats: Median bootstrapped AUC for CMV status was just over 0.94 originally, less than 0.93 US-trained.

V lost 4 bases, J lost 3 bases, and 9 bases lay in between. Germline loops: CDR1 SGHVS, CDR2 FQNEAQ. The CDR3 has 13 residues. Assay: immunoSEQ multiplex PCR; the TCRdb copy retains only in-frame clones and omits some. The sample includes around 88,000 clones, about four fifths of them seen just once. Of note for this clone: No antigen is known for it.

Single viable CD3+CD4+CD8-CD45RO+ cells were sorted as the memory CD4+ T cells. Donors' CMV status reflects serum IgG against pp150, pp28, p38, p52. Sample: memory CD4+ T cells from blood. This sequence joins TRBV7-8 and TRBJ1-1; D is uncertain. This receptor was obtained from an adult in good health and CMV-seropositive. CDR3 sequence reads: CASSSRLYTEAFF. In DNA, the CDR3 is TGTGCCAGCAGCTCTAGGCTCTACACTGAAGCTTTCTTT.